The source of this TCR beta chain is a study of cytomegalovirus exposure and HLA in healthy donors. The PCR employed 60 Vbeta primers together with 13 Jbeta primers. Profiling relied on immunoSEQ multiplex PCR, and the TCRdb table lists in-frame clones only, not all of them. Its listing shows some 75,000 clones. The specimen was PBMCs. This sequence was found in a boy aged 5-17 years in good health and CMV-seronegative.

CDR3 residues: CASSQAVSSGTGTYNEQFF. The CDR3 DNA is TGTGCCAGCAGCCAAGCGGTAAGCTCCGGGACAGGGACCTACAATGAGCAGTTCTTC. The rearrangement joins TRBV4-2 to TRBJ2-1, with TRBD1 matching 9 bases. The CDR3 loop spans 19 amino acids. J lost 2 bases, V lost 1 base, and 12 bases had no gene match. Germline CDR1 LGHNA, CDR2 YNFKEQ.